These 7 T cell receptor beta chains were sequenced from one sample in a study of cytomegalovirus exposure and HLA in healthy donors. Primers: 60 Vbeta forward and 13 Jbeta reverse. Repertoires were generated with immunoSEQ multiplex PCR, while TCRdb's copy carries only in-frame clones and drops some. This table has roughly 130,000 clones, roughly 70% appearing once. Material: PBMCs. The receptors derive from a man in his forties or fifties in good health and CMV-seropositive.

CDR3 sequence reads: CASSQDWPGEIYTEAFF. The CDR3 DNA is TGTGCCAGCAGCCAAGATTGGCCAGGGGAGATTTACACTGAAGCTTTCTTT. This sequence joins TRBV14 and TRBJ1-1; a possible D gene is TRBD1 (6 bases). V lost 0 bases to trimming and J lost 3 bases, with 17 bases between them. There are 17 residues in the CDR3. Germline V lookup: CDR1 SGHDN, CDR2 FVKESK.

The chain joins TRBV6-5 to TRBJ2-7, with TRBD1 identical over 9 bases. The germline gives CDR1 MNHEY, CDR2 SVGAGI. The CDR3 totals 13 residues. With V trimmed by 8 bases and J by 2 bases, 4 bases remained unmatched. The CDR3 is CASRDRVTYEQYF. The CDR3 nucleotides read TGTGCCAGCCGGGACAGGGTTACCTACGAGCAGTACTTC.

The genes are TRBV19 and TRBJ1-5, with D unresolved. The CDR3 spans 16 residues. The germline V and J ends were trimmed by 0 bases and 3 bases, with 12 bases remaining between them. From germline, CDR1 is LNHDA and CDR2 SQIVND (reference sequence). The CDR3 loop reads CASSIEEQRYNQPQHF. CDR3 DNA: TGTGCCAGTAGTATAGAAGAACAGAGATACAATCAGCCCCAGCATTTT.

This clone has a single count. This sequence joins TRBV5-4 and TRBJ2-7; D gene uncertain. CDR3 size: 13 residues. Germline CDR1 SGHNT, CDR2 YYREEE (reference sequence). Trimming pared 0 bases from V and 3 bases from J, leaving 7 bases between. The CDR3 reads CASSLDMIYEQYF. CDR3 bases: TGTGCCAGCAGCTTGGACATGATCTACGAGCAGTACTTC.

This chain connects TRBV29-1 to TRBJ2-1; D may be TRBD1 (6 bases). The CDR3 spans 11 residues. Germline assignment: CDR1 SQVTM and CDR2 ANQGSEA. Trimming shortened V by 6 bases and J by 6 bases, and 9 bases separated the two germline ends. CDR3 coding DNA: TGCAGCGTGGACAGATTCAATGAGCAGTTCTTC. This sequence encodes CSVDRFNEQFF.

This clone was found once. This chain uses TRBV25-1 with TRBJ2-7; D remains ambiguous. CDR3 size: 11 residues. From germline, CDR1 is MGHDK and CDR2 SYGVNS. Trimming removed 6 bases from V and 4 bases from J, with 7 bases in between. The CDR3 here is CASSVGYEQYF. For the CDR3, the DNA is TGTGCCAGCAGCGTCGGTTACGAGCAGTACTTC.

The rearrangement uses TRBV6-4 and TRBJ1-3; no firm D call. Trimming cost V 0 bases and J 0 bases, with 15 bases left between them. The CDR3 covers 18 residues. Germline V lookup: CDR1 MRHNA, CDR2 SNTAGT. The CDR3 coding sequence is TGTGCCAGCAGTGACTCGAGTACTAGCCTACCCTCTGGAAACACCATATATTTT. Amino acid sequence: CASSDSSTSLPSGNTIYF.